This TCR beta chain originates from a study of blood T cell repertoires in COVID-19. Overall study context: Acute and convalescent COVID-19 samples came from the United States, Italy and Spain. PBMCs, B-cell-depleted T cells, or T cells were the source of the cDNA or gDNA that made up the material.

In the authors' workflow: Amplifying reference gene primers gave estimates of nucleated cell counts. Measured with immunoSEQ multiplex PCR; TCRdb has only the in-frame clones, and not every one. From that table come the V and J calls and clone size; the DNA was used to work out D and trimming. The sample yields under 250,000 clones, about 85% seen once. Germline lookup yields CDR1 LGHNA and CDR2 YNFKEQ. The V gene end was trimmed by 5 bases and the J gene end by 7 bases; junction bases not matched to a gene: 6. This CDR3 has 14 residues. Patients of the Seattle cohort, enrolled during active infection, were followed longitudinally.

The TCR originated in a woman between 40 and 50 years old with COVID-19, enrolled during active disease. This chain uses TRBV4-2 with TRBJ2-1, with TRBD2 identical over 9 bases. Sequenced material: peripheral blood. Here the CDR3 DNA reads TGTGCCAGCAGCTCCGGCGGGGGGGTAAATGAGCAGTTCTTC. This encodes CASSSGGGVNEQFF.